Here is one T cell receptor (beta chain) with its context. Antigen specificity is unknown. The CDR3 totals 14 residues. Germline V CDR1 and CDR2: SGHAT, FQNNGV. Trimming stripped 5 bases from V and 3 bases from J, with 13 bases between. The sample comes from a study of T cell responses to AZD1222 COVID-19 vaccine. TCRdb keeps only in-frame clones here, not all; method: immunoSEQ multiplex PCR. Among about 180,000 clones, roughly 88% were seen once, and the ten largest hold approximately 8%. Study outcomes and limitations: Donor demographics were predominantly white British with a female majority; clonal diversity may be underestimated. Just five or six AZD1222 recipients were seropositive at baseline.

The receptor comes from an adult in good health. This chain uses TRBV11-2 with TRBJ1-1; D not certain. The source was peripheral blood, collected on day 0 of AZD1222 vaccination. Here the CDR3 DNA reads TGTGCCAGCAGCCCCGGCCTGGGTTACACTGAAGCTTTCTTT. It is translated as CASSPGLGYTEAFF.